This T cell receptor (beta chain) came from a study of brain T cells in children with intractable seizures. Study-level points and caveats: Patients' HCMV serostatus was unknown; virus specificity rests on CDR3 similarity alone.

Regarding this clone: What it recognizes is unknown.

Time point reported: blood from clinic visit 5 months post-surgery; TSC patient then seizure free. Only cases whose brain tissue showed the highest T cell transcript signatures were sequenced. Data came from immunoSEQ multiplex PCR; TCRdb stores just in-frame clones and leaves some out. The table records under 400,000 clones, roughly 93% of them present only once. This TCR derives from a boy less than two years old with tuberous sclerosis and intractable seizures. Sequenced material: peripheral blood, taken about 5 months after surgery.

The DNA of the CDR3 is TGTGCCAGCAGCTTCCCCTACGAGACCCAGTACTTC. Translation: CASSFPYETQYF. J is TRBJ2-5 and V is TRBV7-9; D unclear. The CDR3 runs to 12 residues. The germline CDR1 and CDR2 sequences are SEHNR and FQNEAQ (reference sequence). Trimming pared 3 bases from V and 5 bases from J, leaving 7 bases between.